This entry lists 8 T cell receptor beta chains sequenced from one sample in a study of human T cells and chemical hapten exposure. TCRdb re-called the RACE reads with MiXCR, one entry per CDR3 protein. The repertoire holds 180,000 or so distinct CDR3 sequences, with about 22% as singletons. Time point reported: patch test 1, 2 weeks after DPC sensitization. The treatment is: therapeutic diphenylcyclopropenone sensitization with weekly scalp DPC. The sample consisted of whole blood, taken in connection with sensitization to the hapten diphenylcyclopropenone (DPC). The receptor source for this set is a woman aged 45 to 65 with alopecia areata. Some clones in this sample may be carry-over from other donors' samples.

This clonotype was recorded a few times. V gene TRBV10-2 combines with J gene TRBJ2-1; 8 bases match TRBD2. Trimming removed 6 bases from V and 4 bases from J; junction bases left unmatched: 8. Germline loops: CDR1 WSHSY, CDR2 SAAADI. This CDR3 contains 15 residues. In DNA, the CDR3 is TGCGCCAGCAGACCGGCCCTAGCGGGTTACAATGAGCAGTTCTTC. Residues: CASRPALAGYNEQFF.

This clonotype showed up just a few times. The chain employs TRBV6-6 and TRBJ2-7, with 7 bases lining up with TRBD1. With 6 bases clipped from V and 3 bases from J, the junction kept 8 bases outside the gene matches. CDR3 size: 14 residues. Germline assignment: CDR1 MNHNY and CDR2 SVGAGI (reference sequence). CDR3 sequence (DNA): TGTGCCAGCAGAGAAAACAGGGGCGTCTACGAGCAGTACTTC. This translates into CASRENRGVYEQYF.

CDR3 amino acids: CAWSVLTGNTLHF. The CDR3 DNA is TGTGCCTGGAGTGTACTGACAGGGAACACCCTCCACTTT. The chain links TRBV30 to TRBJ1-6; 7 bases fit TRBD1. The CDR3 is made up of 13 amino acids. V lost 0 bases and J lost 14; bases outside the gene matches: 7. In germline, CDR1 is GTSNPN, CDR2 SVGIG (reference sequence).

The chain combines TRBV24-1 with TRBJ2-2; a possible D gene is TRBD2 (5 bases). Germline CDR1 reads KGHDR; CDR2 reads SFDVKD. This CDR3 region has 13 residues. V was clipped by 2 bases and J by 7 bases, with 7 bases between them. The CDR3 here is CATSDWTGGELFF. CDR3 nucleotide sequence: TGTGCCACCAGTGATTGGACTGGCGGGGAGCTGTTTTTT.

In this sample, this clonotype turned up a few times. The chain couples TRBV20-1 to TRBJ1-3; no definite D call. CDR3 length: 14 amino acids. V lost 5 bases to trimming and J lost 4 bases, with 15 bases between them. Germline V gives CDR1 DFQATT, CDR2 SNEGSKA (reference sequence). The CDR3 nucleotides are TGCAGTGCTGCCCCAGGTGCGCGCGGAAACACCATATATTTT. Translated, it gives CSAAPGARGNTIYF.

This clonotype was counted a few times. The V and J genes are TRBV3-1 and TRBJ2-3; D is unclear. This CDR3 spans 14 amino acids. V gave up 0 bases and J gave up 1 base, with 5 bases separating them. Germline CDR1 reads LGHDT; CDR2 reads YNNKEL (reference sequence). CDR3 nucleotide sequence: TGTGCCAGCAGCCAAGATGCACGCACAGATACGCAGTATTTT. This encodes CASSQDARTDTQYF.

This clonotype has more than one count but fewer than ten. CDR3 sequence reads: CASSRHPTERNNEQFF. In DNA form, the CDR3 reads TGTGCCAGCAGTCGACACCCGACAGAACGGAACAATGAGCAGTTCTTC. The rearrangement uses TRBV25-1 and TRBJ2-1, with D possibly TRBD1 on 5 matching bases. V lost 5 bases and J lost 5, with 19 bases in between. This CDR3 comprises 16 residues. The germline V gene has CDR1 MGHDK and CDR2 SYGVNS.

This clonotype was counted a few times. CDR3 nucleotide sequence: TGTGCCAGCAGCCCCCCCCAGCGGGAGGGCATACAGTTCTTC. Its protein product is CASSPPQREGIQFF. The rearrangement uses TRBV5-6 and TRBJ2-1; the match to TRBD2 covers 10 bases. CDR1 is SGHDT, CDR2 YYEEEE, per germline. The ends lost 4 bases at V and 13 bases at J; junction bases unmatched: 11. The CDR3 loop spans 14 amino acids.